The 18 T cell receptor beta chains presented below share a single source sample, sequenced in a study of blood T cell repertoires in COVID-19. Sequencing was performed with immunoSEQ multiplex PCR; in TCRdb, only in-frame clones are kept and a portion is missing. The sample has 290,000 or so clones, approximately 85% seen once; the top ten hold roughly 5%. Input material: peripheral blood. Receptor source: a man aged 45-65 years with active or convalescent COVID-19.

In nucleotides, the CDR3 is TGTGCCAGCAGCTCCGAAAGAAAGCGGGAGAATCAGACAGATACGCAGTATTTT. Its protein is CASSSERKRENQTDTQYF. This chain uses TRBV7-8 with TRBJ2-3; 8 nucleotides match TRBD2. The V gene's germline CDR1 is SGHVS and CDR2 FQNEAQ. The CDR3 is made up of 18 amino acids. Trimming cost V 4 bases and J 3 bases; bases outside gene matches: 15.

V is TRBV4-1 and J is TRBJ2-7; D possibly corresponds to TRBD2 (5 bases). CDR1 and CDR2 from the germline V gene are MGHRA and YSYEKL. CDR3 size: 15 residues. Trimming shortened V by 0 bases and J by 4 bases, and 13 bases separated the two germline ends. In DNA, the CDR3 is TGCGCCAGCAGCCAAGAAGCCGGGAAGGCTTACGAGCAGTACTTC. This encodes CASSQEAGKAYEQYF.

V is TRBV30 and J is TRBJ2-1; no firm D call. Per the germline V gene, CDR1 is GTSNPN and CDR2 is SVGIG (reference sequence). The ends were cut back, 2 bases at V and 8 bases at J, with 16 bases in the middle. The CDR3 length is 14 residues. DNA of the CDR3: TGTGCCTGGAGTAGACGGAGCCCATTGGATGAGCAGTTCTTC. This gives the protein CAWSRRSPLDEQFF. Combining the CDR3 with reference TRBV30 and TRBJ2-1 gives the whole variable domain SQTIHQWPATLVQPVGSPLSLECTVEGTSNPNLYWYRQAAGRGLQLLFYSVGIGQISSEVPQNLSASRPQDRQFILSSKKLLLSDSGFYLCAWSRRSPLDEQFFGPGTRLTVL.

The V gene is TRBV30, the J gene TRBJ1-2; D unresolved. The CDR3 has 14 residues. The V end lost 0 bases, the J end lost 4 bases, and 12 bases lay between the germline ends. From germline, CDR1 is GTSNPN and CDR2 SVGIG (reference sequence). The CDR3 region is CAWSVPGNTYGYTF. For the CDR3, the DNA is TGTGCCTGGAGTGTACCGGGGAACACCTATGGCTACACCTTC.

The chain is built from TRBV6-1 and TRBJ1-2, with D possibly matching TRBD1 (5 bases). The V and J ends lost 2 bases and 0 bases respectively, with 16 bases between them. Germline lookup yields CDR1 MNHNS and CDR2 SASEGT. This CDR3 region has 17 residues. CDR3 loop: CASSENPLRGTNYGYTF. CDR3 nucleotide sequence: TGTGCCAGCAGTGAAAATCCCCTAAGGGGAACTAACTATGGCTACACCTTC.

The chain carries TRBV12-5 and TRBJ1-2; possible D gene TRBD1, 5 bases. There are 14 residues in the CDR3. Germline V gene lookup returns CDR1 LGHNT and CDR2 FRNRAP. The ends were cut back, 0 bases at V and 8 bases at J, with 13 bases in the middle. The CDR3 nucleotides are TGTGCTAGTGGTTTGGTTCAGGGAGGTTTAGGCTACACCTTC. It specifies CASGLVQGGLGYTF.

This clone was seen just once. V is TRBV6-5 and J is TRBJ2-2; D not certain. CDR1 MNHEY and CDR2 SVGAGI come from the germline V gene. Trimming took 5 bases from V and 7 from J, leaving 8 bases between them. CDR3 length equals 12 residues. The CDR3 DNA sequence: TGTGCCAGCAGTAGAAACTTCGGGGAGCTGTTTTTT. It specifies CASSRNFGELFF.

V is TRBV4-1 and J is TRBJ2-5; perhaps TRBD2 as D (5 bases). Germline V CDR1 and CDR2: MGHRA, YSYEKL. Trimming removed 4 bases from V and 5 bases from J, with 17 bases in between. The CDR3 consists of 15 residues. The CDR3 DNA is TGCGCCAGCAGCCCCTCACTAGAGCGCGAGGAGACCCAGTACTTC. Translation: CASSPSLEREETQYF.

The CDR3 bases are TGTGCCAGCAGTCCTAACTCGGGAACACAAGAGACCCAGTACTTC. The encoded protein is CASSPNSGTQETQYF. This sequence joins TRBV2 and TRBJ2-5; the D gene is possibly TRBD2 (5 bases). Germline V gene lookup returns CDR1 SNHLY and CDR2 FYNNEI. The V gene lost 5 bases and the J gene lost 2 bases, with 15 bases spanning the gap. The CDR3 runs 15 residues.

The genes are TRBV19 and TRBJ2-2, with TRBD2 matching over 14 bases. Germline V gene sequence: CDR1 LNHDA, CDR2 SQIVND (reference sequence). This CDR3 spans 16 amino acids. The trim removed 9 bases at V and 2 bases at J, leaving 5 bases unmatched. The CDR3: CASQGLAGVNTGELFF. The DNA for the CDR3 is TGTGCCAGCCAGGGACTAGCGGGAGTTAACACCGGGGAGCTGTTTTTT.

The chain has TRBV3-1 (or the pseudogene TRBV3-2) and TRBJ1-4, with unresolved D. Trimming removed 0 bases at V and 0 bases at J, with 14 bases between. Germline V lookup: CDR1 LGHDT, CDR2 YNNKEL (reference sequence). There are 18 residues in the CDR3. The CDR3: CASSQDRSVGATNEKLFF. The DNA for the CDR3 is TGTGCCAGCAGCCAAGATAGGTCGGTCGGGGCAACTAATGAAAAACTGTTTTTT.

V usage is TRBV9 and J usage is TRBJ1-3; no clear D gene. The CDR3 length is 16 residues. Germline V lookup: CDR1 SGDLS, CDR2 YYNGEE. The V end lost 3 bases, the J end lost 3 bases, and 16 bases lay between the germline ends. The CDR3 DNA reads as TGTGCCAGCAGCGCCATATCGGCGGGAGGTGGAAACACCATATATTTT. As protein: CASSAISAGGGNTIYF.

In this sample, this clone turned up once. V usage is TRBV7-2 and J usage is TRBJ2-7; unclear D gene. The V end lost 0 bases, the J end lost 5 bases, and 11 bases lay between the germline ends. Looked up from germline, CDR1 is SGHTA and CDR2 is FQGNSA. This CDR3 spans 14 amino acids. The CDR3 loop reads CASSLAPSLDEQYF. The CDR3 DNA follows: TGTGCCAGCAGCTTAGCCCCGAGTCTCGACGAGCAGTACTTC.

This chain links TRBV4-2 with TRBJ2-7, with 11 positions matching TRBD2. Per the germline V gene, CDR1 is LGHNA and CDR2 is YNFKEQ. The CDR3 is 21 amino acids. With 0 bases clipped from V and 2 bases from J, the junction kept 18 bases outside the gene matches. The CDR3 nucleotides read TGTGCCAGCAGCCAAGAGGTCCCATCTAGCGGGAGGATAAACTGGCCCTACGAGCAGTACTTC. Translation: CASSQEVPSSGRINWPYEQYF.

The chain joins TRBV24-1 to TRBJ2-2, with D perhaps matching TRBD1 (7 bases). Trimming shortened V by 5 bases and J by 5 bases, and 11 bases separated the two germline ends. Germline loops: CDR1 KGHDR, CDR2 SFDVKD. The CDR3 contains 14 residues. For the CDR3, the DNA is TGTGCCACCAGTGCGGCAGGGGGGACCGGGGAGCTGTTTTTT. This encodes CATSAAGGTGELFF.

The DNA of the CDR3 is TGCGCCAGCAGCTTGGGGCCAGGGTACACCGGGGAGCTGTTTTTT. Encoded protein: CASSLGPGYTGELFF. The rearrangement uses TRBV5-1 and TRBJ2-2; tentative D call: TRBD1 (5 bases). CDR3 size: 15 residues. Germline-derived CDR1 and CDR2 are SGHRS and YFSETQ. The ends were cut back, 0 bases at V and 3 bases at J, with 9 bases in the middle.

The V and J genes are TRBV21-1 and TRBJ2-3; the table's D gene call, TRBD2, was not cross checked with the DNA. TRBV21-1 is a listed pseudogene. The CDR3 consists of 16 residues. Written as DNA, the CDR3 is TGTGCCAGCAGCAAAGAGCAGCGGTTACACACAGATACGCAGTATTTT. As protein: CASSKEQRLHTDTQYF.

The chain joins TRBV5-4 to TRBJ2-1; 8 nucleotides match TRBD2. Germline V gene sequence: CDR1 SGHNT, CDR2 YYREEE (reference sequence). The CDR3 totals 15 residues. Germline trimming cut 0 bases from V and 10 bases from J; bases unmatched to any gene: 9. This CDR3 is CASSLEASGSGEQFF. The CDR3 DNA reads TGTGCCAGCAGCTTGGAGGCGAGCGGGAGCGGCGAGCAGTTCTTC.